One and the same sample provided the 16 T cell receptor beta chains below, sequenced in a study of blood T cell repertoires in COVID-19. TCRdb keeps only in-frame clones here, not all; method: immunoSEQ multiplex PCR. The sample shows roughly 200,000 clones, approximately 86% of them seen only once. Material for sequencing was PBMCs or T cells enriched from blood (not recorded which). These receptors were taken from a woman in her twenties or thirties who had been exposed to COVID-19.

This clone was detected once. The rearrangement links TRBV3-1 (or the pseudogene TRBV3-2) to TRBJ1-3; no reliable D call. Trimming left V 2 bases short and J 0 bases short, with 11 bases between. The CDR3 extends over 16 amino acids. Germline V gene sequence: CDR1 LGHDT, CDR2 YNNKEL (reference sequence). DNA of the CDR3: TGTGCCAGCAGCCAACTAACTTGGAGCTCTGGAAACACCATATATTTT. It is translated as CASSQLTWSSGNTIYF.

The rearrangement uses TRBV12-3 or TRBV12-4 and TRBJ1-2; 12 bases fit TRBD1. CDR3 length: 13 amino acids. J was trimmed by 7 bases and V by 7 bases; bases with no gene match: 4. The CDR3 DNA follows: TGTGCCAGCAAGGGACAGGGGGCGGGTGGCTACACCTTC. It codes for CASKGQGAGGYTF.

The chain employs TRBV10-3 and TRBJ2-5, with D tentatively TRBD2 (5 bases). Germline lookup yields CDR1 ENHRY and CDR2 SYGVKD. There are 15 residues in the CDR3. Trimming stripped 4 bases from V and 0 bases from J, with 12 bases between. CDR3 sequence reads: CAISGASGNQETQYF. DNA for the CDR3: TGTGCCATCAGTGGAGCAAGCGGAAACCAAGAGACCCAGTACTTC.

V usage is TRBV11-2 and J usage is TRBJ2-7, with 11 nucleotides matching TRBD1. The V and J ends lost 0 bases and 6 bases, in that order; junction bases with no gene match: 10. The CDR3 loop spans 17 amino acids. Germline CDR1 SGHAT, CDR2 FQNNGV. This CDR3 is CASSLEGGQGAGGEQYF. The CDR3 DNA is TGTGCCAGCAGCTTAGAGGGCGGACAGGGGGCCGGGGGCGAGCAGTACTTC.

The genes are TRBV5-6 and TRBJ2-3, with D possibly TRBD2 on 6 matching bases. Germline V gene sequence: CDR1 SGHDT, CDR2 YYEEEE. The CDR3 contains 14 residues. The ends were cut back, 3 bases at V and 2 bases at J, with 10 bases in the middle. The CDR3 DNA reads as TGTGCCAGCAGCTCTTTAGCGGACACAGATACGCAGTATTTT. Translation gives CASSSLADTDTQYF.

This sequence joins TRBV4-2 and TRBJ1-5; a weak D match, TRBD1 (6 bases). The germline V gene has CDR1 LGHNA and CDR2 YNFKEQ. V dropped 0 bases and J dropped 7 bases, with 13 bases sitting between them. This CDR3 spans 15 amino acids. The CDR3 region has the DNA TGTGCCAGCAGCCAAGACAGGGGAGACGGGCAGCCCCAGCATTTT. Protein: CASSQDRGDGQPQHF.

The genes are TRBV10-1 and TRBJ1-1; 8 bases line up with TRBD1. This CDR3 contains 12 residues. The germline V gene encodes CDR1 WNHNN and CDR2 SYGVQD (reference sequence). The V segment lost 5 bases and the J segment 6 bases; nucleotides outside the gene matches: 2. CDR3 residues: CASSSTGAEAFF. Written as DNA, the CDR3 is TGCGCCAGCAGTTCGACAGGGGCTGAAGCTTTCTTT.

CDR3 nucleotide sequence: TGTGCCAGCAGGTACCCAGGGGTGCCTGAAGCTTTCTTT. Amino acid sequence: CASRYPGVPEAFF. The rearrangement uses TRBV6-5 and TRBJ1-1; D may be TRBD1 (6 bases). V gave up 6 bases and J gave up 6 bases, with 14 bases separating them. Germline V gene sequence: CDR1 MNHEY, CDR2 SVGAGI. The CDR3 loop spans 13 amino acids.

The CDR3 region is CASSGWRGQGGRTTNEKLFF. Written as DNA, the CDR3 is TGTGCCAGCAGTGGGTGGAGGGGACAGGGGGGTCGTACGACTAATGAAAAACTGTTTTTT. The gene calls are TRBV2 and TRBJ1-4, with TRBD1 matching 11 bases. V shed 4 bases and J 2 bases; nucleotides not matched to a gene: 15. This CDR3 is built from 20 residues. In germline, CDR1 is SNHLY, CDR2 FYNNEI.

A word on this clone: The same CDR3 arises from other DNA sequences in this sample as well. In DNA form, the CDR3 reads TGTGCCAGCAGTGGGCAGGGCTTAAACACCGGGGAGCTGTTTTTT. It encodes CASSGQGLNTGELFF. The genes are TRBV2 and TRBJ2-2; D perhaps matches TRBD1 (5 bases). Germline CDR1 SNHLY, CDR2 FYNNEI. The CDR3 loop spans 15 amino acids. Trimming took 4 bases from V and 2 from J, leaving 11 bases between them.

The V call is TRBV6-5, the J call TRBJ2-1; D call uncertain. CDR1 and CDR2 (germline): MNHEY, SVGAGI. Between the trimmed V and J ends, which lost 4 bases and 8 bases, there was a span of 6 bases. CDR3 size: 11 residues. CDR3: CASSLGYEQFF. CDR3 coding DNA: TGTGCCAGCAGTTTGGGCTATGAGCAGTTCTTC.

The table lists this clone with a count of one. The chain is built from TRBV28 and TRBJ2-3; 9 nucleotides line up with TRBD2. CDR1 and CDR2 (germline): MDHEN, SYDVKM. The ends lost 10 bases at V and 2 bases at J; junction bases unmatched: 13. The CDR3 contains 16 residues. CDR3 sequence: CAINRGLAGNTDTQYF. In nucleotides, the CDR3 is TGTGCCATCAATCGGGGGCTAGCGGGGAACACAGATACGCAGTATTTT. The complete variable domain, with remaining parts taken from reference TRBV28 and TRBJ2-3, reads DVKVTQSSRYLVKRTGEKVFLECVQDMDHENMFWYRQDPGLGLRLIYFSYDVKMKEKGDIPEGYSVSREKKERFSLILESASTNQTSMYLCAINRGLAGNTDTQYFGPGTRLTVL.

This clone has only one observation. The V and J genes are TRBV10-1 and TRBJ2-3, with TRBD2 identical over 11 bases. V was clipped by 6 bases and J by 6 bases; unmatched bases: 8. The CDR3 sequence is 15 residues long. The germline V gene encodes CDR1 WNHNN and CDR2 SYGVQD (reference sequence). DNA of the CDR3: TGCGCCAGCAGGGATAGCGGGGGGGCCGGGGATACGCAGTATTTT. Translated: CASRDSGGAGDTQYF.

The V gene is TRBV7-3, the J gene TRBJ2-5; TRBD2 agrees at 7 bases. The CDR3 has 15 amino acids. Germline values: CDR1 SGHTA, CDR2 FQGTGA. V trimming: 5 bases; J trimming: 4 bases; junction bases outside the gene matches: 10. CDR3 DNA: TGTGCCAGCAGCCACGGGCAGCGGGGCTTAGAGACCCAGTACTTC. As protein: CASSHGQRGLETQYF.

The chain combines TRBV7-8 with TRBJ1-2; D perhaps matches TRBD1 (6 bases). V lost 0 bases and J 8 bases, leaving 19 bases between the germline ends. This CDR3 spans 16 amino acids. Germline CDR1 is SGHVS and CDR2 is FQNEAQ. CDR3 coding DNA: TGTGCCAGCAGCTTAGCGGGTCAGGGGATTATATACGGCTACACCTTC. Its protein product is CASSLAGQGIIYGYTF.

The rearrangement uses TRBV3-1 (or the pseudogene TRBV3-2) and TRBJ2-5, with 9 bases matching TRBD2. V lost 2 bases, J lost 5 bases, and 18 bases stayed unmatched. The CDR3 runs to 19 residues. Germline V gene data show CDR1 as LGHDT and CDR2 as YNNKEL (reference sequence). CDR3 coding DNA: TGTGCCAGCAGCCAATCCCCGGGGGGTAGCGGGGGCAGGTGGGAGACCCAGTACTTC. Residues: CASSQSPGGSGGRWETQYF.